The entry that follows covers one T cell receptor beta chain sequence. Clones were sequenced by immunoSEQ multiplex PCR, and TCRdb holds only the in-frame ones, with some missing. The table lists about 52,000 clones, more than 85% of them singletons. The data derive from a study of OX40 agonist ivuxolimab in advanced cancers. Across the study: The diagnoses of dose-escalation patients were hepatocellular carcinoma, melanoma, renal cell or head and neck cancer. The mean age was approximately 56 years, ranging from about 23 to 79, with around four fifths of participants male.

Trimming removed 2 bases at V and 0 bases at J, with 8 bases between. The CDR3 is 15 residues long. CDR1 and CDR2 (germline): SGHDT, YYEEEE. Specimen: CD4+ or CD8+ T cells sorted from blood, collected in a trial of the OX40 agonist ivuxolimab. The chain joins TRBV5-6 to TRBJ2-2; no clear D. The sequence derives from an adult with an advanced solid tumor such as melanoma, head and neck, liver or kidney cancer. The CDR3 here is CASSFEPANTGELFF. The CDR3 DNA follows: TGTGCCAGCAGCTTCGAACCCGCGAACACCGGGGAGCTGTTTTTT.